This T cell receptor beta chain originates from a study of early T cells in non-severe SARS-CoV-2 infection. Across the study: The authors sequenced bulk RNA from unsorted whole blood, leaving chains unpaired.

Unique molecular identifiers were affixed to single, distinct cDNA molecules. Each CDR3 protein gets one entry after TCRdb re-called the 5' RACE reads with MiXCR. This table has tens of thousands of distinct CDR3 sequences, 14% to 15% appearing once. Study-level points and caveats: Comparison of clonotypes with VDJdb favored anti-spike CD8 responses while missing private and CD4 specificities.

This clonotype was observed at least ten times. Its antigen is currently unknown. Germline CDR1 reads MGHDK; CDR2 reads SYGVNS. The V and J ends lost 4 bases and 8 bases respectively, with 15 bases between them. The CDR3 is made up of 14 amino acids. The rearrangement joins TRBV25-1 to TRBJ2-1; D not resolved. The TCR comes from an adult who was a healthcare worker with PCR-confirmed SARS-CoV-2 infection or an uninfected control (not recorded which). Source material: whole blood. The CDR3 region is CASSGPPRTDEQFF. The CDR3 coding sequence is TGTGCCAGCAGTGGACCACCTAGGACGGATGAGCAGTTCTTC.